This TCR beta chain was identified in a study of CD8 T cells in ankylosing spondylitis. Findings and limits, study-wide: The study identified a TCR beta motif of fewer than 10 highly homologous variants that appeared characteristic of ankylosing spondylitis blood. With a CD8+ phenotype, disease-linked clones were relatively rare in peripheral blood. Prior work had noted some motif variants in reactive arthritis blood and synovial fluid.

V was pared by 7 bases and J by 3 bases, with 4 bases of the junction left unmatched. Germline CDR1 and CDR2: LGHNT and FRNRAP. The CDR3 totals 13 residues. This clonotype was recorded at least ten times. No antigen is known for it. The authors made TCR beta libraries by quantitative 5'-RACE with molecular barcodes. TCRdb ran MiXCR on the 5' RACE reads and lists one entry per CDR3 protein. The table lists around 230,000 distinct CDR3 sequences, approximately 9% of them singletons. The origin of this receptor is a male donor with ankylosing spondylitis or in good health (not recorded which). Source material: blood, either unsorted or a sorted T cell fraction (not recorded which). The genes are TRBV12-5 and TRBJ2-7; 9 nucleotides match TRBD2. The CDR3 loop is CASEREVGYEQYF. The DNA for the CDR3 is TGTGCTAGTGAGCGGGAGGTTGGCTACGAGCAGTACTTC.